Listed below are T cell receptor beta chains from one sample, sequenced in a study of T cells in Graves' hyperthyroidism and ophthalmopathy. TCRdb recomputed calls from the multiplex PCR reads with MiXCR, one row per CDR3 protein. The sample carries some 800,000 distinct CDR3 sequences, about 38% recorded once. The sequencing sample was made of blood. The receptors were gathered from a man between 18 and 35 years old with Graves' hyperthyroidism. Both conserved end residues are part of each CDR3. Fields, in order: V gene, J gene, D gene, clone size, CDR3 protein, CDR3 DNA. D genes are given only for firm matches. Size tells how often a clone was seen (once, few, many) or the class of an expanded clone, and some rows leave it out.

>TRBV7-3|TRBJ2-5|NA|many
CATEGETQYF
TGTGCCACCGAGGGGGAGACCCAGTACTTC
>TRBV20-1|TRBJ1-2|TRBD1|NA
CSASTGARHGYTF
TGCAGTGCTAGTACAGGGGCTCGGCATGGCTACACCTTC
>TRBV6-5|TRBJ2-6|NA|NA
CASSHTAPGANVLTF
TGTGCCAGCTCCCACACCGCACCTGGGGCCAACGTCCTGACTTTC
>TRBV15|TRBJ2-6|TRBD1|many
CATSRRTGDFSGANVLTF
TGTGCCACCAGCAGACGGACAGGGGACTTCTCTGGGGCCAACGTCCTGACTTTC
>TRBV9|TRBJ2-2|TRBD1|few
CASSVGGQVHTGELFF
TGTGCCAGCAGCGTAGGAGGACAGGTTCACACCGGGGAGCTGTTTTTT
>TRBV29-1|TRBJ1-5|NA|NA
CSSKLDQPQHF
TGCAGCAGTAAACTTGATCAGCCCCAGCATTTT
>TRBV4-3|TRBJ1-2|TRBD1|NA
CATMGDRADGYTF
TGCGCCACCATGGGAGACAGGGCGGATGGCTACACCTTC
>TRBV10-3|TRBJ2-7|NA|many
CAISDVVRNYEQYF
TGTGCCATCAGTGATGTGGTTCGAAACTACGAGCAGTACTTC
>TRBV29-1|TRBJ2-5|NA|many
CSVCPAGVEETQYF
TGCAGCGTTTGTCCGGCAGGGGTAGAAGAGACCCAGTACTTC
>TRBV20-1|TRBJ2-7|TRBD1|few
CSAPLGTGLVEQYF
TGCAGTGCCCCCCTGGGGACAGGGTTGGTCGAGCAGTACTTC
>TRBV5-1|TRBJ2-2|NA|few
CASSPQGSGVTGELFF
TGCGCCAGCAGCCCCCAAGGTTCGGGGGTCACCGGGGAGCTGTTTTTT
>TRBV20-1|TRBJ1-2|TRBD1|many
CSARDRDREGGYTF
TGCAGTGCTAGAGATAGGGACAGGGAAGGAGGCTACACCTTC
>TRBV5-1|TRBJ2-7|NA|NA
CASSLITGSVHEQYF
TGCGCCAGCAGCTTAATTACAGGGTCCGTCCACGAGCAGTACTTC
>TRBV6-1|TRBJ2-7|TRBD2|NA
CASIEGGLAGRPYEQYF
TGTGCCAGCATCGAAGGGGGACTAGCGGGGAGGCCCTACGAGCAGTACTTC
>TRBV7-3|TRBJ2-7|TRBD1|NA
CASSFPGQGAWEQYF
TGTGCCAGCAGTTTCCCCGGACAGGGGGCGTGGGAGCAGTACTTC
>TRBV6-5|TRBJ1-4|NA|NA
CASRAPGTNEKLFF
TGTGCCAGCAGAGCGCCTGGGACTAATGAAAAACTGTTTTTT
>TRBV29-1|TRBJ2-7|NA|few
CSVEVLGHEQYF
TGCAGCGTTGAGGTGTTGGGGCACGAGCAGTACTTC
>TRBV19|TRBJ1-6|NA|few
CASSILLEDSPLHF
TGTGCCAGTAGTATCCTACTGGAGGATTCACCCCTCCACTTT
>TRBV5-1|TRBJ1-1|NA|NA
CASSWLTRRVAFF
TGCGCCAGCAGCTGGCTAACCCGGCGGGTAGCTTTCTTT
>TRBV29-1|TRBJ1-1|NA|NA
CSVVGIATEAFF
TGCAGCGTTGTCGGGATAGCCACTGAAGCTTTCTTT
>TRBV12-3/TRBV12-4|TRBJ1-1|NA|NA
CASSYVREAFF
TGTGCCAGCAGTTACGTTAGGGAAGCTTTCTTT
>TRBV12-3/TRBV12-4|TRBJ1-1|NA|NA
CATTDGTSQAFF
TGTGCCACCACCGATGGGACTTCACAAGCTTTCTTT
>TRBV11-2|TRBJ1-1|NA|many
CASSLGQGITEAFF
TGTGCCAGCAGCTTAGGCCAGGGGATCACTGAAGCTTTCTTT
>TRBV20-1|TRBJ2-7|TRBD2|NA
CSARRDASGIYEQYF
TGCAGTGCTAGACGAGATGCTAGCGGGATTTACGAGCAGTACTTC
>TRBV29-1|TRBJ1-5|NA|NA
CSAQTGSNQPQHF
TGCAGCGCTCAAACAGGGAGCAATCAGCCCCAGCATTTT
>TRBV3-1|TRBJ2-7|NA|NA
CASSQNRFEQYF
TGTGCCAGCAGCCAGAACAGGTTCGAGCAGTACTTC
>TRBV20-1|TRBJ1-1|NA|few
CSATRIGFSEAFF
TGCAGTGCCACCCGCATCGGGTTTTCTGAAGCTTTCTTT
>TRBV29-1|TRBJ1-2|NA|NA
CSVGGGGYTF
TGCAGCGTTGGGGGTGGAGGCTACACCTTC
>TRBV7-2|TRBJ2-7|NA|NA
CASSQGHYTGYEQYF
TGCGCCAGCAGCCAGGGCCATTATACGGGGTACGAGCAGTACTTC
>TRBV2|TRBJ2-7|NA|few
CASSLPGHEQYF
TGTGCCAGCAGTTTACCCGGACACGAGCAGTACTTC
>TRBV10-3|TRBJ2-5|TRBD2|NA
CATTGTSETQYF
TGTGCCACCACCGGGACTAGCGAGACCCAGTACTTC
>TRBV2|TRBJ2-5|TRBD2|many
CASSGRGKETQYF
TGTGCCAGCAGTGGGCGGGGGAAAGAGACCCAGTACTTC
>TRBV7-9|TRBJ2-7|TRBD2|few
CASTPASGSSYEQYF
TGTGCCAGCACCCCTGCTAGCGGGAGTTCTTACGAGCAGTACTTC
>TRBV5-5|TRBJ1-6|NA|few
CASSQDVWTENSPLHF
TGTGCCAGCAGCCAAGACGTTTGGACAGAGAATTCACCCCTCCACTTT
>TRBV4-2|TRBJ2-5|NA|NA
CASSQEAGETQYF
TGTGCCAGCAGCCAAGAGGCCGGGGAGACCCAGTACTTC
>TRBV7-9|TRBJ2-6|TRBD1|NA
CASSHDRASGANVLTF
TGTGCCAGCAGCCACGACAGGGCTAGCGGGGCCAACGTCCTGACTTTC
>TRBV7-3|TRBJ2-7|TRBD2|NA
CASSHLGTSGISYEQYF
TGCGCCAGCAGCCACCTGGGGACTAGCGGGATCTCCTACGAGCAGTACTTC
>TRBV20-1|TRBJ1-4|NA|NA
CSARSWAPNEKLFF
TGCAGTGCTAGATCTTGGGCCCCGAATGAAAAACTGTTTTTT
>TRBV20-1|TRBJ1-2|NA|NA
CSASSGYGYTF
TGCAGTGCTAGCAGCGGATACGGCTACACCTTC
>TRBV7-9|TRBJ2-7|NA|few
CASSLAPTGSPSYEQYF
TGTGCCAGCAGCTTAGCGCCTACCGGCTCTCCCTCCTACGAGCAGTACTTC
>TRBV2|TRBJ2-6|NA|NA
CASRARGGGVLTF
TGTGCCAGCAGGGCCCGAGGAGGGGGGGTCCTGACTTTC
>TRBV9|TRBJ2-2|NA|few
CASSVDGRTGELFF
TGTGCCAGCAGCGTGGACGGACGTACCGGGGAGCTGTTTTTT
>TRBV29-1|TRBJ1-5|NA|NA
CSVFDPFSNQPQHF
TGCAGCGTTTTTGACCCCTTTAGCAATCAGCCCCAGCATTTT
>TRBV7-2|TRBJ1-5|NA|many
CASSLAGIQPQHF
TGTGCCAGCAGCTTAGCAGGGATTCAGCCCCAGCATTTT
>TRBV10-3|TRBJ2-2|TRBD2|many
CAISGASGEVDTGELFF
TGTGCCATCAGTGGGGCTAGCGGAGAGGTGGACACCGGGGAGCTGTTTTTT
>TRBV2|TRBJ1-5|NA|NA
CASSPRKESNQPQHF
TGTGCCAGCTCACCTCGTAAGGAAAGCAATCAGCCCCAGCATTTT
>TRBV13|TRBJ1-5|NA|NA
CASSIRTFYGNQPQHF
TGTGCCAGCAGTATCCGGACATTTTATGGCAATCAGCCCCAGCATTTT
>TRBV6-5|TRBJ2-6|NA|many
CASSSGVLTF
TGTGCCAGCAGTTCTGGCGTCCTGACTTTC
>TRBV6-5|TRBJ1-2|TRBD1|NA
CAISYLDRAVGYTF
TGTGCCATCAGTTACTTGGACAGGGCGGTTGGCTACACCTTC
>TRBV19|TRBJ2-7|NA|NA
CASSTGQFEQYF
TGTGCCAGTAGTACCGGACAGTTCGAGCAGTACTTC
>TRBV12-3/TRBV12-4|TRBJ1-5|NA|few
CASSLDLGTSQPQHF
TGTGCCAGCAGCTTAGACTTGGGGACAAGTCAGCCCCAGCATTTT
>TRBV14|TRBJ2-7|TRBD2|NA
CASSQGILAGARYEQYF
TGTGCCAGCAGCCAAGGAATATTGGCGGGAGCCCGGTACGAGCAGTACTTC
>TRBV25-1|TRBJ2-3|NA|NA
CASSEYVNDRRDTQYF
TGTGCCAGCAGTGAATATGTCAACGACCGTCGAGATACGCAGTATTTT
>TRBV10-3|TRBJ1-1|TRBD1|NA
CAISGTGGMEAFF
TGTGCCATCAGTGGGACAGGGGGCATGGAAGCTTTCTTT
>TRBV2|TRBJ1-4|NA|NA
CASSEDRQTLGRLFF
TGTGCCAGCAGTGAGGATCGACAGACCCTAGGTAGACTGTTTTTT
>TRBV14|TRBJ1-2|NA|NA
CASSQVEGSHGYTF
TGTGCCAGCAGCCAAGTGGAAGGGTCTCATGGCTACACCTTC
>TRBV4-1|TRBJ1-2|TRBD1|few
CASSQGRYTGQGGGGYTF
TGCGCCAGCAGCCAAGGACGATATACGGGACAGGGAGGGGGTGGCTACACCTTC
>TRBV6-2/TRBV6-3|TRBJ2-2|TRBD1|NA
CASSWGQGPSGELFF
TGTGCCAGCAGTTGGGGACAGGGTCCGTCCGGGGAGCTGTTTTTT